This T cell receptor beta chain was identified during a study of blood T cell repertoires in COVID-19. Looking at the study overall: Both acute and convalescent COVID-19 samples were obtained from the United States, Italy and Spain. T cells, B-cell-depleted T cells, or PBMCs provided the cDNA or gDNA that served as material.

In the authors' workflow: Counts of nucleated cells, estimated from reference gene primer amplification, were obtained. Sequenced by immunoSEQ multiplex PCR; TCRdb stores in-frame clones only, minus some. That table is the source of V, J and clone size, and D and trimming were worked out from the DNA. Among hundreds of thousands of clones listed, around 89% were seen once. The Seattle site enrolled patients during active infection and followed them longitudinally. This CDR3 contains 16 residues. V was clipped by 4 bases and J by 1 base, with 13 bases between them. Germline CDR1 reads MNHEY; CDR2 reads SMNVEV (reference sequence).

The chain combines TRBV27 with TRBJ1-4; no firm D call. The receptor's source is a woman between 45 and 65 years old with COVID-19, enrolled during active disease. The sample taken for sequencing was peripheral blood. The chain's CDR3 is CASSSFGRVTNEKLFF. DNA for the CDR3: TGTGCCAGCAGTTCGTTCGGGAGGGTAACTAATGAAAAACTGTTTTTT. The full variable domain, with the rest looked up from reference TRBV27 and TRBJ1-4, is EAQVTQNPRYLITVTGKKLTVTCSQNMNHEYMSWYRQDPGLGLRQIYYSMNVEVTDKGDVPEGYKVSRKEKRNFPLILESPSPNQTSLYFCASSSFGRVTNEKLFFGSGTQLSVL.